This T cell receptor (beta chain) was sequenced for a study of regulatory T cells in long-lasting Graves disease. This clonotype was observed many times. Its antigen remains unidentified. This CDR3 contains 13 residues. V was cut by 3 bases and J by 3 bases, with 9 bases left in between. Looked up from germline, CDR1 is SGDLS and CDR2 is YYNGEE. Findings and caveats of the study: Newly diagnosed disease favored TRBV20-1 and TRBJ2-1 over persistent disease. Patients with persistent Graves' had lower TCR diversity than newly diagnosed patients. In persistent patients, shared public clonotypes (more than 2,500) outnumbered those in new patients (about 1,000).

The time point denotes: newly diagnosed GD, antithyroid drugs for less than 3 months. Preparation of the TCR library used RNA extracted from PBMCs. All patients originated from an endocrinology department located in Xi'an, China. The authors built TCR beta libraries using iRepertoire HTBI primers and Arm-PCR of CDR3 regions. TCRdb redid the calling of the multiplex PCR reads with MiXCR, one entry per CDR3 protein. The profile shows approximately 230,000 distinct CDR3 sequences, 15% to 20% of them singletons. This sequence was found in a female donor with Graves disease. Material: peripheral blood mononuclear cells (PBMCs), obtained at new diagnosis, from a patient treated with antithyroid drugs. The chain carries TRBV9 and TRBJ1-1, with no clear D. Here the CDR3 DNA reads TGTGCCAGCAGCGACCTTGGGGACACTGAAGCTTTCTTT. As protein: CASSDLGDTEAFF.